This TCR beta chain is from a study of B cell selection in AIRE deficiency. The CDR3 has 13 residues. The germline CDR1 and CDR2 sequences are PRHDT and FYEKMQ (reference sequence). Trimming pared 1 base from V and 10 bases from J, leaving 11 bases between. Method: immunoSEQ multiplex PCR; TCRdb's copy keeps in-frame clones and lacks some. The data show tens of thousands of clones, about 90% seen once. The regulatory T cell sort gate was CD4+CD25hiCD127low/negative. Sequenced sample: CD4+CD25+ Tregs sorted from PBMCs. This TCR came from a human donor in good health. The gene calls are TRBV13 and TRBJ2-1; D is possibly TRBD1 (6 bases). CDR3 bases: TGTGCCAGCAGCTTAGTCGCGACAGGAGAGCAGTTCTTC. This gives the protein CASSLVATGEQFF.